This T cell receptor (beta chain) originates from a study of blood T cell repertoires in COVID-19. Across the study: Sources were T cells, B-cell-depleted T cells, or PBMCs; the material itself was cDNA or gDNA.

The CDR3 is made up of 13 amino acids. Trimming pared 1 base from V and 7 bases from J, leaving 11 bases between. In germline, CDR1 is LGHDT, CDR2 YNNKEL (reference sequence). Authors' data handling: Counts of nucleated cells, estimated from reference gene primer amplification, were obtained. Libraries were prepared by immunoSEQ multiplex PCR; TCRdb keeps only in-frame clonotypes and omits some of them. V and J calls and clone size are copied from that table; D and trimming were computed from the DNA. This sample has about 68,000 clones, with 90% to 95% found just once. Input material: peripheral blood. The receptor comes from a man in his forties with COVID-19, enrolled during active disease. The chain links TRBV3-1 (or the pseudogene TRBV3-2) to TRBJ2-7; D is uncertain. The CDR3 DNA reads TGTGCCAGCAGCCAAGCGGAACAGAGAGAGCAGTACTTC. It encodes CASSQAEQREQYF.